The rows below give T cell receptor beta chains drawn from one sample of a study of shared clonotypes between healthy human individuals. Sequencing was performed with immunoSEQ multiplex PCR; in TCRdb, only in-frame clones are kept and a portion is missing. Among 450,000 to 500,000 clones listed, 60% to 80% were seen once. The sample was PBMCs. These receptors were taken from a woman aged 40 to 50 in good health. Some clones in this sample may be carry-over from other donors' samples. Each CDR3 is given without its conserved first and last residue.

cdr3_aa j_call v_call cdr3_length
ASSFMPDGQFNQPQH TRBJ1-5 TRBV27 15
ASSPQTGDGELF TRBJ2-2 TRBV18 12
ASSQSLGGGLGETQY TRBJ2-5 TRBV4-3 15
ASSPLQGSSYNEQF TRBJ2-1 TRBV5-5 14
ASSQAIGRLNSYEQY TRBJ2-7 TRBV4-3 15
ASSDLLGTSVTDEQF TRBJ2-1 TRBV9 15
ASRGSSYEQY TRBJ2-7 TRBV28 10
ASSPRQGIQPQH TRBJ1-5 TRBV7-2 12
ATQPGLAYNEQF TRBJ2-1 TRBV15 12
ASSYSIDRDRYGYT TRBJ1-2 TRBV6-5 14
ASFGGNANEKLF TRBJ1-4 TRBV19 12
ASRRDLAGATGELF TRBJ2-2 TRBV9 14
ASSLAPAGGRGGELF TRBJ2-2 TRBV11-1 15
ASNRDNQETQY TRBJ2-5 TRBV2 11
ASSARTSREETQY TRBJ2-5 TRBV25-1 13
ASSVAAHTEAF TRBJ1-1 TRBV9 11
ASSQGTGYGVDEQF TRBJ2-1 TRBV4-3 14
ASSYRGSQETQY TRBJ2-5 TRBV6-5 12